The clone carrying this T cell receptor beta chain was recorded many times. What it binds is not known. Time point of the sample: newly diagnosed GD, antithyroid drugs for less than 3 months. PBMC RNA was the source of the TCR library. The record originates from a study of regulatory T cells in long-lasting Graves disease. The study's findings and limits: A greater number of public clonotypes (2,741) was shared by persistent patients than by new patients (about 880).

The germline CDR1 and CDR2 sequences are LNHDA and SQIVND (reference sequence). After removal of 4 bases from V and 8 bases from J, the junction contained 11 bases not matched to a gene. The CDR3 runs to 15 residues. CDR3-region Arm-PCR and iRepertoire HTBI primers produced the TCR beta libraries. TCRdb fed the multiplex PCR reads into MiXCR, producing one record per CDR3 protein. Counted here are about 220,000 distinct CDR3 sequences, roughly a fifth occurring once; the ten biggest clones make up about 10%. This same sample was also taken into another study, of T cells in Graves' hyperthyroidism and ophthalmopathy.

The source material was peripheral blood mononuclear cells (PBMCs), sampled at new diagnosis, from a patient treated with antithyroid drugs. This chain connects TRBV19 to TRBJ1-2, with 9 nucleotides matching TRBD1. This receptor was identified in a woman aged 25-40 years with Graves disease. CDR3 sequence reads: CASSSLRDRVSGYTF. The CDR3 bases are TGTGCCAGTAGTAGCCTCCGGGACAGGGTATCCGGCTACACCTTC.